This T cell receptor (beta chain) comes out of a study of molecular identifiers for immune sequencing clone quantification (dated by TCRdb to 2017 to 2018). In the study overall: For a replicate experiment, RNA from around 20,000 or 100,000 naive CD8 T cells was divided into five aliquots, of which four were sequenced. This methods study benchmarked molecular-identifier clustering-based TCR repertoire sequencing (MIDCIRS) and TCR RNA copy counting, using CD8 T cells to do so.

The paper as a whole reports these results and caveats: Modeling gave 3 to 3.5 recovered TCR RNA copies per cell versus about 10 by digital PCR, implying roughly 30% capture efficiency. In CMV-specific effector cells, clones with more than 20 RNA copies contained over 99% of molecules, whereas in naive cells such clones contained under 1% of molecules. A single cell's worth of spiked-in Jurkat TCR RNA was reported detectable even among about 1.1 million naive CD8 T cells. When barcode sub-clustering was omitted, TCR diversity was inflated by chimeric consensus sequences, with chimeras reaching as high as 47%. Spiked-in Jurkat TCR RNA (roughly 10 copies' worth), which is not part of the donor repertoire, was contained in the naive libraries. The sizes of highly expanded clones could end up underestimated when identical TCR molecules share a barcode.

Libraries of naive CD8 T cells were generated from about 20,000 to 1,000,000 sorted cells, with 10%, 30% or 50% of the purified RNA used. On a BD FACSAria II, naive CD8 T cells were FACS-sorted as CD8+CD4-CCR7+CD45RA+ and collected into RLT Plus buffer. Roughly 10 TCR copies' worth of Jurkat RNA were spiked into roughly 17,000-1,100,000 naive CD8 T cell samples to test detection sensitivity. CD8 T cells were enriched using RosetteSep CD8+ T Cell Enrichment Cocktail and Ficoll-Paque, and the enriched cells then underwent ACK red cell lysis. The method behind the library was PCR. The data were produced on an Illumina HiSeq 4000. Bulk TCR libraries were prepared as previously described, using TCR primers listed in Table S5. The Qiagen AllPrep DNA/RNA kit was used to purify total RNA. Before any analysis, reads coming from multiple sequencing runs of the same library were combined into one pool. As for the original processing: Only reads with exact TCR constant sequence were kept, trimmed to 150 nt, and grouped by their 12-nt molecular barcodes. Reads in each barcode group were sub-clustered using a 15% Levenshtein threshold, and a quality-weighted consensus sequence was built for each RNA molecule. Non-functional sequences were discarded, and so were lower-count sequences lying one edit away from another sequence. Based on a fit of two negative binomial distributions, barcode sub-clusters having less than 20% of the maximum read count were discarded. TCRdb's own reprocessing of the public reads used fastp at Q25 and MiXCR and kept productive beta chains. Records with the same CDR3 protein are collapsed into one entry carrying the most frequent genes and DNA. The V and J calls and clone size come from TCRdb's table, not from the authors' own analysis. The sample includes 400,000 to 600,000 distinct CDR3 sequences, with about a fifth observed a single time. About 0.84% of the sample is taken by the ten largest.

V sheds 4 bases and J sheds 3 bases, leaving 10 bases between their ends. The CDR3 numbers 14 residues from cysteine through phenylalanine. Just the 42-base CDR3 DNA is kept, in frame starting at base 1. From a lookup of the germline V gene (reference sequence), CDR1 and CDR2 are DFQATT and SNEGSKA. This clonotype was detected ten times or more. Its target antigen remains unknown. Base qualities are not provided; no much larger clone lies one nucleotide away. The source is a human donor in good health. Some libraries in this study had Jurkat cell RNA spiked in. The sample taken for sequencing was naive CD8+ T cells from blood, with Jurkat cell RNA spiked in. Taken with the paper, the label for cell subset or site translates to: FACS-sorted CD8+CD4-CCR7+CD45RA+ naive T cells. Recombination joined TRBV20-1 with TRBJ2-6; TRBD2 is possibly the D segment (6 matching bases). The sequenced DNA: TGCAGTGCTATGACGGGGGATGGGGCCAACGTCCTGACTTTC. Its protein is CSAMTGDGANVLTF.